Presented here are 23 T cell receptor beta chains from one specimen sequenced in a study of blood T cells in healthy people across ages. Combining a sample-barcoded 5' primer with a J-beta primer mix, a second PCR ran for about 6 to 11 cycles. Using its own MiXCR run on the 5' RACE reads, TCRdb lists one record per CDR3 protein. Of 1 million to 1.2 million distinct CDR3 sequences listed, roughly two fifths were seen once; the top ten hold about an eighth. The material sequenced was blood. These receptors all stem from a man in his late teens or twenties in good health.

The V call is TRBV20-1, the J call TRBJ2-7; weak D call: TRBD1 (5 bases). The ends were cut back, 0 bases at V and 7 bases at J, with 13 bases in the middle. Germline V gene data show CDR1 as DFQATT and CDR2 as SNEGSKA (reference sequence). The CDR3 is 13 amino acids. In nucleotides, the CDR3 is TGCAGTGCTAGAGAGGCAGGGTACAATGAGCAGTACTTC. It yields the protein CSAREAGYNEQYF.

The CDR3 region has the DNA TGTGCCAGCAGTACTGAGGACCGCAATCAGCCCCAGCATTTT. As protein: CASSTEDRNQPQHF. V and J are TRBV12-3 or TRBV12-4 and TRBJ1-5; D call uncertain. CDR3 length: 14 residues. Trimming took off 5 bases at V and 2 bases at J, with 10 bases between the two ends.

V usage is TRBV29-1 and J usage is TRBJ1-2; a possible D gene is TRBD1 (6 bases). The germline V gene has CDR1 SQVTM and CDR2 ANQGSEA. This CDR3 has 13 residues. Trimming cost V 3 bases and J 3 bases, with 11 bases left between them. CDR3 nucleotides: TGCAGCGTTGATACAGGGACGGACTATGGCTACACCTTC. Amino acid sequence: CSVDTGTDYGYTF.

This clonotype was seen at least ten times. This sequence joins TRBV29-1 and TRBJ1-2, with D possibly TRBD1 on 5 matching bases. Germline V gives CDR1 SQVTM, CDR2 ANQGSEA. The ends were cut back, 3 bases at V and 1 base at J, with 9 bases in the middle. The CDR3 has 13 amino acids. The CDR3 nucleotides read TGCAGCGTTGAGGGCAGGGATAACTATGGCTACACCTTC. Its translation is CSVEGRDNYGYTF.

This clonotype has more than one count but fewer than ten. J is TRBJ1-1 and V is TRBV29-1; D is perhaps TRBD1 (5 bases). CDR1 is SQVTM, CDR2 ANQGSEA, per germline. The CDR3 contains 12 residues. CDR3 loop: CMGGDGNAEAFF. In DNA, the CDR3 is TGCATGGGGGGGGACGGAAATGCTGAAGCTTTCTTT.

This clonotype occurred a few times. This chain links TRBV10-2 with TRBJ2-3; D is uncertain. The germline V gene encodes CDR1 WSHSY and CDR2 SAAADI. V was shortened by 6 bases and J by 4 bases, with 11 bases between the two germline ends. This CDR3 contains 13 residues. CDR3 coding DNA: TGCGCCAGCAGCCCAGGACGAGCAGATACGCAGTATTTT. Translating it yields CASSPGRADTQYF.

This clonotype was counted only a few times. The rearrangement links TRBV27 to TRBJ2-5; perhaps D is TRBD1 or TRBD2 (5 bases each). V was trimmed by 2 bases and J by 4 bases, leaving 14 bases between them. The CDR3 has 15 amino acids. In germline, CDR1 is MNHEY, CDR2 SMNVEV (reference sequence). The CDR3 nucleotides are TGTGCCAGCAGTTTACGTTGGGACGTAGTAGAGACCCAGTACTTC. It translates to CASSLRWDVVETQYF.

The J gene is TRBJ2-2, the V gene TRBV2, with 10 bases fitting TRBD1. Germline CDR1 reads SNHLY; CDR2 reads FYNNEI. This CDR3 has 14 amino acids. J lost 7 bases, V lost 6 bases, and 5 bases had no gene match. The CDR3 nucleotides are TGTGCCAGCAGCGACAGGGGGCAAGGCGGGGAGCTGTTTTTT. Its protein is CASSDRGQGGELFF.

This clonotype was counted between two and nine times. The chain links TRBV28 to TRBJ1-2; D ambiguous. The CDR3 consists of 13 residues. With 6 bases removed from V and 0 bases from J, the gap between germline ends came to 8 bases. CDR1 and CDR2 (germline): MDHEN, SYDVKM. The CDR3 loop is CASRQPANYGYTF. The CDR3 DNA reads TGTGCCAGCAGGCAGCCAGCTAACTATGGCTACACCTTC.

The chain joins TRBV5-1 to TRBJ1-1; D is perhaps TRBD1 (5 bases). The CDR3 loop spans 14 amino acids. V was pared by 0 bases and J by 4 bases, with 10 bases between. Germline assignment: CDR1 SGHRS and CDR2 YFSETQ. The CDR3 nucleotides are TGCGCCAGCAGCTTGGGAAGGGGCATCACTGAAGCTTTCTTT. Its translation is CASSLGRGITEAFF.

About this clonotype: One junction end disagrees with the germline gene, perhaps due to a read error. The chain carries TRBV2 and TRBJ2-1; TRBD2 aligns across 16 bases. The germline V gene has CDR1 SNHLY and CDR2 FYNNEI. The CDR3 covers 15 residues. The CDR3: CAISGTSGGANEQFF. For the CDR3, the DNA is TGTGCCATCAGTGGGACTAGCGGGGGGGCCAATGAGCAGTTCTTC.

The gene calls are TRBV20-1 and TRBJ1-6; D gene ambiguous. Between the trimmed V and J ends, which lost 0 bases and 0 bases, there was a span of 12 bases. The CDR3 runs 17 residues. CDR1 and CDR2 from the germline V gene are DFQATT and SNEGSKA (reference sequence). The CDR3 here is CSARDRVASSYNSPLHF. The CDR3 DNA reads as TGCAGTGCTAGAGATCGGGTAGCCAGCTCCTATAATTCACCCCTCCACTTT.

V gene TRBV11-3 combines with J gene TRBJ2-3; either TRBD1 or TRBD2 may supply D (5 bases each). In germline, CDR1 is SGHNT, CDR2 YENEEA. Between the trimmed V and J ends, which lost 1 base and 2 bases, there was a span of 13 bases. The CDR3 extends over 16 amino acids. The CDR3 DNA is TGTGCCAGCAGCTTAGGAGGGGTCTCCATCACAGATACGCAGTATTTT. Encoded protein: CASSLGGVSITDTQYF. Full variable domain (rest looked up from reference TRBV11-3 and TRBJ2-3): EAGVVQSPRYKIIEKKQPVAFWCNPISGHNTLYWYLQNLGQGPELLIRYENEEAVDDSQLPKDRFSAERLKGVDSTLKIQPAELGDSAVYLCASSLGGVSITDTQYFGPGTRLTVL.

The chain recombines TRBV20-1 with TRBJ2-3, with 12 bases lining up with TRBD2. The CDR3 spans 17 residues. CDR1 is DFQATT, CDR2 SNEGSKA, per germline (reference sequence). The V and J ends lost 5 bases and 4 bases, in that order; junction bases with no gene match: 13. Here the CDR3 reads CSAPISRLAGAADTQYF. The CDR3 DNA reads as TGCAGTGCTCCGATTTCGAGACTAGCGGGGGCGGCAGATACGCAGTATTTT.

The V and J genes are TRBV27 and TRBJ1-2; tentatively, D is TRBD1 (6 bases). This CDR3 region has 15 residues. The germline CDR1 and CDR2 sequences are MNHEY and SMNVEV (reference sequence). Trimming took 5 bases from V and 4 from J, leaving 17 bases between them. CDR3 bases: TGTGCCAGCAGTCTCTCAGCCGACAGGTCCTATGGCTACACCTTC. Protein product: CASSLSADRSYGYTF.

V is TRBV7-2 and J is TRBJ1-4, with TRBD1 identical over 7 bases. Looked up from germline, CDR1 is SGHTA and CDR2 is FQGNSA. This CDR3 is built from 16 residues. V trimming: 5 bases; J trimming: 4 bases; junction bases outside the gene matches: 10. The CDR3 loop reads CASSPSQGRFNEKLFF. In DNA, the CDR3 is TGTGCCAGCAGCCCATCACAGGGGCGATTTAATGAAAAACTGTTTTTT.

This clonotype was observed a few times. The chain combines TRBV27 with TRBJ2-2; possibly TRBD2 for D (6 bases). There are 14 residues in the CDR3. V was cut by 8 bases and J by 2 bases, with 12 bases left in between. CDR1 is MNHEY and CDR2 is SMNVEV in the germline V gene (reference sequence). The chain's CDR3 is CASRPGANTGELFF. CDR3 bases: TGTGCCAGCCGGCCGGGAGCAAACACCGGGGAGCTGTTTTTT.

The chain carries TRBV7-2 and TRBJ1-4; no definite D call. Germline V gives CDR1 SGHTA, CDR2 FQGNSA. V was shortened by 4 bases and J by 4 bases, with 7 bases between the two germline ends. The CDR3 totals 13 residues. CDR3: CASSSRVNEKLFF. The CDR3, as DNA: TGTGCCAGCAGCTCCCGGGTTAATGAAAAACTGTTTTTT.

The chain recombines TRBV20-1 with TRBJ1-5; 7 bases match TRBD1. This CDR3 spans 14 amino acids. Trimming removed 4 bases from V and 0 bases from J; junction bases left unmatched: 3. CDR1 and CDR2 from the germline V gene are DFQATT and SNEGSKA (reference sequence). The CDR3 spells CSAKGTASNQPQHF. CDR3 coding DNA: TGCAGTGCTAAAGGGACAGCTAGCAATCAGCCCCAGCATTTT.

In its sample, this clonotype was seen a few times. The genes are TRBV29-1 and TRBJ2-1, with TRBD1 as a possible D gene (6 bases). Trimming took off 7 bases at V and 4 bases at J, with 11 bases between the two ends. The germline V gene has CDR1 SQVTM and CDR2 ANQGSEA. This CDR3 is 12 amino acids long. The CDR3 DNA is TGCAGCGGGGAACAGGGTTACAATGAGCAGTTCTTC. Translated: CSGEQGYNEQFF.

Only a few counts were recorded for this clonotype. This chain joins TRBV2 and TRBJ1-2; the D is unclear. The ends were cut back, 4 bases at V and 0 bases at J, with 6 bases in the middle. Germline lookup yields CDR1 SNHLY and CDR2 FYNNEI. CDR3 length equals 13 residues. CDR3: CASSAETNYGYTF. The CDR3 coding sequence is TGTGCCAGCAGTGCGGAGACTAACTATGGCTACACCTTC. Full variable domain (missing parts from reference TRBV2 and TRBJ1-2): EPEVTQTPSHQVTQMGQEVILRCVPISNHLYFYWYRQILGQKVEFLVSFYNNEISEKSEIFDDQFSVERPDGSNFTLKIRSTKLEDSAMYFCASSAETNYGYTFGSGTRLTVV.

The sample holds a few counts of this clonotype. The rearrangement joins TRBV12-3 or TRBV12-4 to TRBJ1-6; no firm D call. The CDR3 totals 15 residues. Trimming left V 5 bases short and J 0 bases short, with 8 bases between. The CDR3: CASSKQSSYNSPLHF. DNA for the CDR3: TGTGCCAGCAGTAAGCAGAGCTCCTATAATTCACCCCTCCACTTT.

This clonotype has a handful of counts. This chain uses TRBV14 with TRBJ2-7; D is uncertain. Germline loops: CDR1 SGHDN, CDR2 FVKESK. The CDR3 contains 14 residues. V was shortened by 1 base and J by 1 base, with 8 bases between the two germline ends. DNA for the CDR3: TGTGCCAGCAGCCAAGGGGTTTTATCCTACGAGCAGTACTTC. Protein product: CASSQGVLSYEQYF.